This TCR beta chain was identified in a study of shared clonotypes between healthy human individuals. Study-wide results and limits: Researchers found naive subsets generally carried larger estimated richness than memory subsets.

This CDR3 has 16 amino acids. The germline V gene has CDR1 SEHNR and CDR2 FQNEAQ (reference sequence). After removal of 1 base from V and 1 base from J, the junction contained 6 bases not matched to a gene. CD45RO negativity and positive selection for CCR7 defined naive CD8 cells, a population that excluded terminally differentiated effector memory CD45RA+ cells. Worth noting for this clone: Its target is unknown.

The method was immunoSEQ multiplex PCR; TCRdb's version includes in-frame clones alone and lacks a portion of them. The sample shows about 650,000 clones, 95% to 96% of them seen only once. The sequence came from a woman aged 25 to 39 in good health. The sequenced material came from naive CD8+ T cells sorted from blood. V and J are TRBV7-9 and TRBJ1-1; 7 positions agree with TRBD1. The CDR3 here is CASSLGGWDRNTEAFF. CDR3 nucleotide sequence: TGTGCCAGCAGCTTAGGTGGTTGGGACAGGAACACTGAAGCTTTCTTT.